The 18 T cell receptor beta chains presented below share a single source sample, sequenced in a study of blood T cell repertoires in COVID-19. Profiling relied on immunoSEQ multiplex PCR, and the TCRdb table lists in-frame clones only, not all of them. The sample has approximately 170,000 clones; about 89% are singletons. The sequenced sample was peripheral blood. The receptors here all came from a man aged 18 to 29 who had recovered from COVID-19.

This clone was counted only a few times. The CDR3 nucleotides are TGTGCCAGCGGCCTAGAACTAGCGGGAAACGACGAGCAGTACTTC. This translates into CASGLELAGNDEQYF. This chain links TRBV6-5 with TRBJ2-7; TRBD2 aligns across 10 bases. V was clipped by 8 bases and J by 5 bases; unmatched bases: 12. Per germline, CDR1 MNHEY and CDR2 SVGAGI. The CDR3 runs to 15 residues.

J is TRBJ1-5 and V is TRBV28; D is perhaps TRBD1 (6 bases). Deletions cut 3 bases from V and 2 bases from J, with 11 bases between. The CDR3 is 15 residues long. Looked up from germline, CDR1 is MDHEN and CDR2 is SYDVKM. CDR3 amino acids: CASSFTGSGNQPQHF. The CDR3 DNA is TGTGCCAGCAGTTTTACAGGGTCGGGCAATCAGCCCCAGCATTTT.

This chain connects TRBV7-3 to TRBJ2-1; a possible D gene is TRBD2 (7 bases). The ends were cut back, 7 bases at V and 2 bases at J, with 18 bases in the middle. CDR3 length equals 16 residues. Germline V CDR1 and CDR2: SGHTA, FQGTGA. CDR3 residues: CASNPGGTTAYNEQFF. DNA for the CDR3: TGTGCCAGCAATCCCGGGGGGACAACTGCCTACAATGAGCAGTTCTTC. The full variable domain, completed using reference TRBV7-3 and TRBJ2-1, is GAGVSQTPSNKVTEKGKYVELRCDPISGHTALYWYRQSLGQGPEFLIYFQGTGAADDSGLPNDRFFAVRPEGSVSTLKIQRTERGDSAVYLCASNPGGTTAYNEQFFGPGTRLTVL.

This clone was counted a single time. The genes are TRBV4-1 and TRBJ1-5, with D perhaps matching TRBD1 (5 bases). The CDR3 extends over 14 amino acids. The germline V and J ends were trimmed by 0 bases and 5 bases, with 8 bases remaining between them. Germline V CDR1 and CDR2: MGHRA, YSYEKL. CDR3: CASSQDGRDQPQHF. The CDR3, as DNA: TGCGCCAGCAGCCAAGACGGCAGGGATCAGCCCCAGCATTTT.

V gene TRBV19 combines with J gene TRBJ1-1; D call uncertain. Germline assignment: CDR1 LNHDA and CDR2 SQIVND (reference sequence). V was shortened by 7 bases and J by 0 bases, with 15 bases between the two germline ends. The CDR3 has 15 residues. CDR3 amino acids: CASIRAGAMNTEAFF. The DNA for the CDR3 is TGTGCCAGTATTCGGGCGGGAGCCATGAACACTGAAGCTTTCTTT. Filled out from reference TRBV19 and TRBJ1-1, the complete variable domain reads DGGITQSPKYLFRKEGQNVTLSCEQNLNHDAMYWYRQDPGQGLRLIYYSQIVNDFQKGDIAEGYSVSREKKESFPLTVTSAQKNPTAFYLCASIRAGAMNTEAFFGQGTRLTVV.

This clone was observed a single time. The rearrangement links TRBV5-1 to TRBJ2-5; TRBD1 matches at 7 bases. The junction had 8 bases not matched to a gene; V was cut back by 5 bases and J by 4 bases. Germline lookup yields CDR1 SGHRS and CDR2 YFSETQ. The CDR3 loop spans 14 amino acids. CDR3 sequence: CASRPGQISETQYF. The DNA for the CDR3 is TGCGCCAGCAGACCGGGACAGATCTCAGAGACCCAGTACTTC.

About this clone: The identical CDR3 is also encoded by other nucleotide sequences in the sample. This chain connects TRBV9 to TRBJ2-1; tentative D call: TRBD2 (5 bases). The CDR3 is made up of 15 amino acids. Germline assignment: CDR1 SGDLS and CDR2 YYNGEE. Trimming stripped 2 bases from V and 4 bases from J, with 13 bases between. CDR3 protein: CASSVGSGDYNEQFF. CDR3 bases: TGTGCCAGCAGCGTTGGCTCCGGGGATTACAATGAGCAGTTCTTC.

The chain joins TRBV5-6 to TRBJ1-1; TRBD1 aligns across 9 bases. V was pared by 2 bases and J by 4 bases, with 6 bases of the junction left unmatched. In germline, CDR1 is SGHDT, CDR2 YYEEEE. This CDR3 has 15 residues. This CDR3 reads CASSFTSTGGTEAFF. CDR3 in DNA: TGTGCCAGCAGCTTCACGTCGACAGGGGGCACTGAAGCTTTCTTT. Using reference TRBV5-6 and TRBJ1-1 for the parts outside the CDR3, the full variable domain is DAGVTQSPTHLIKTRGQQVTLRCSPKSGHDTVSWYQQALGQGPQFIFQYYEEEERQRGNFPDRFSGHQFPNYSSELNVNALLLGDSALYLCASSFTSTGGTEAFFGQGTRLTVV.

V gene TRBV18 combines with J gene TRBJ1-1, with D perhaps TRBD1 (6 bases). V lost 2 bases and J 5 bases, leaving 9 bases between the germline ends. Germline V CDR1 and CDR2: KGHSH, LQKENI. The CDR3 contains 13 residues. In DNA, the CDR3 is TGTGCCAGCTCACCATACAGGGAAACTGAAGCTTTCTTT. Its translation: CASSPYRETEAFF.

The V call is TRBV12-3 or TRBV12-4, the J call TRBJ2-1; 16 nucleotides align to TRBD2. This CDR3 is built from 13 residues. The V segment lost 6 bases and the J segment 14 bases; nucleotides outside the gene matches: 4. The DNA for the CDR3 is TGTGCCAGCAGAACGGGACTAGCGGGGGGGGAGTTCTTC. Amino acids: CASRTGLAGGEFF.

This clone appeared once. The CDR3 reads CASSLEASSLGEQYF. CDR3 nucleotides: TGTGCCAGCAGCTTAGAGGCTAGTTCCTTGGGCGAGCAGTACTTC. The chain links TRBV7-2 to TRBJ2-7; D not resolved. V was pared by 1 base and J by 6 bases, with 16 bases between. The CDR3 runs to 15 residues. The germline gives CDR1 SGHTA, CDR2 FQGNSA.

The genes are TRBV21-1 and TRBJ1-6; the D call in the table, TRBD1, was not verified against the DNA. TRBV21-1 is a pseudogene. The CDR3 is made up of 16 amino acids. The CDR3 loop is CASSTSEQGPNSPLHF. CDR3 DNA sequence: TGTGCCAGCAGCACTAGTGAACAGGGCCCCAATTCACCCCTCCACTTT.

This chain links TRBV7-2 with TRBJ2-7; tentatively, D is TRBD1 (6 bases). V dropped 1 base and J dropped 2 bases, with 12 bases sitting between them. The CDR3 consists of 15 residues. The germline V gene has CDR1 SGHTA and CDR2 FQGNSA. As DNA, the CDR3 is TGTGCCAGCAGCTTAGGGGACACCCCGGCCTACGAGCAGTACTTC. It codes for CASSLGDTPAYEQYF.

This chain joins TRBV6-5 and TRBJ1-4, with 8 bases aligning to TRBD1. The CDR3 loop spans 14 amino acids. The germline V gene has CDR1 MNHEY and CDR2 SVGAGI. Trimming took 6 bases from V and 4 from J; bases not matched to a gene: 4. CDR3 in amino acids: CASRKTGVNEKLFF. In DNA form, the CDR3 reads TGTGCCAGCAGAAAGACAGGGGTTAATGAAAAACTGTTTTTT.

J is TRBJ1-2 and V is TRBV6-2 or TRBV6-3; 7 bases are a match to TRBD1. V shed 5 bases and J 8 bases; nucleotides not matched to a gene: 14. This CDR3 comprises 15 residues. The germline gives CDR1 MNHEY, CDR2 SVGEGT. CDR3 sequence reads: CASSRPRDSERGYTF. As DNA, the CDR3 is TGTGCCAGCAGTCGGCCCCGGGACAGCGAAAGGGGCTACACCTTC.

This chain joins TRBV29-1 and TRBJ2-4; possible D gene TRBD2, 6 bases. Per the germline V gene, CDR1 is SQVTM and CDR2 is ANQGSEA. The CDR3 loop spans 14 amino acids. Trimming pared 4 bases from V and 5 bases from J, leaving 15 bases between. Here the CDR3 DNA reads TGCAGCGTTGCGGGGGACTGGGAGCAAAACATTCAGTACTTC. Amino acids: CSVAGDWEQNIQYF.

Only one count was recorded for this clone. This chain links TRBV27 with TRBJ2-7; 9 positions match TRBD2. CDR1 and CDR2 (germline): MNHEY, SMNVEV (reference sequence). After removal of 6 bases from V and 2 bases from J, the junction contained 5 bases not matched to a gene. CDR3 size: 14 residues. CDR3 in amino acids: CASRVTSGAYEQYF. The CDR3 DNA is TGTGCCAGCAGGGTGACTAGCGGTGCCTACGAGCAGTACTTC.

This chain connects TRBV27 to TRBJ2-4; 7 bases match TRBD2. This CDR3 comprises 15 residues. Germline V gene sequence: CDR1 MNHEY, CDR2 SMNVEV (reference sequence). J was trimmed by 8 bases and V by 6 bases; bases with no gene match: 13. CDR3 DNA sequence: TGTGCCAGCAGAAGATCCGGGACCGCGGGGGACATTCAGTACTTC. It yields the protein CASRRSGTAGDIQYF.